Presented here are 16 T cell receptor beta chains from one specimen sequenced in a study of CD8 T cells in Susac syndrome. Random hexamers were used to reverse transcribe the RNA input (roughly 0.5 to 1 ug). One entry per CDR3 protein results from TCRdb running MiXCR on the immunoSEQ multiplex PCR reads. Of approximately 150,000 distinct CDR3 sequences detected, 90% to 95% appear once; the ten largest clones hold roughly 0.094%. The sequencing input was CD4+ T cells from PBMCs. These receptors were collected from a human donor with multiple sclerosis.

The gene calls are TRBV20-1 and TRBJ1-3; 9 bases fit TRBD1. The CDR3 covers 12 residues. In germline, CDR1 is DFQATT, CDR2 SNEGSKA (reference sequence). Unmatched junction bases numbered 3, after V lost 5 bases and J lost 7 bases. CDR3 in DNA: TGCAGTGCTTGGACAGGGGTTAACACCATATATTTT. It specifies CSAWTGVNTIYF.

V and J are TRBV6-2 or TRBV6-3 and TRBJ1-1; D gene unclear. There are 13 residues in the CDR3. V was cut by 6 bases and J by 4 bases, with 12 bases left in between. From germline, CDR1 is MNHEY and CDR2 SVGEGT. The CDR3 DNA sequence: TGTGCCAGCAGCCTGCTATCGAGCACTGAAGCTTTCTTT. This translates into CASSLLSSTEAFF.

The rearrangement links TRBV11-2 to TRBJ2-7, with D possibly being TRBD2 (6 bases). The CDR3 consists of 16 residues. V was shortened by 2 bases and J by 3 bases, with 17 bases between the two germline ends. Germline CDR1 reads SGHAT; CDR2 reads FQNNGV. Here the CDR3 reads CASSLPSGTSFYEQYF. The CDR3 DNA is TGTGCCAGCAGCTTACCGTCCGGGACTTCATTCTACGAGCAGTACTTC.

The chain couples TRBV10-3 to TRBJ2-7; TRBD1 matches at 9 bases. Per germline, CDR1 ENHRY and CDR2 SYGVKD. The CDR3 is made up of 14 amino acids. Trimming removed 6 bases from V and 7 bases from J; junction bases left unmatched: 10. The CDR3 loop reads CAIRPGQGMLEQYF. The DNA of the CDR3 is TGTGCCATCAGGCCGGGACAGGGCATGTTAGAGCAGTACTTC.

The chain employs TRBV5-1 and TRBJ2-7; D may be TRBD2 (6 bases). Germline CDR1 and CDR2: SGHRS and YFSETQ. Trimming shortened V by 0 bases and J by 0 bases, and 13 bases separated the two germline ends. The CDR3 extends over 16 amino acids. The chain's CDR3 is CASSLEEGRASYEQYF. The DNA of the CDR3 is TGCGCCAGCAGCTTGGAGGAGGGAAGGGCCTCCTACGAGCAGTACTTC.

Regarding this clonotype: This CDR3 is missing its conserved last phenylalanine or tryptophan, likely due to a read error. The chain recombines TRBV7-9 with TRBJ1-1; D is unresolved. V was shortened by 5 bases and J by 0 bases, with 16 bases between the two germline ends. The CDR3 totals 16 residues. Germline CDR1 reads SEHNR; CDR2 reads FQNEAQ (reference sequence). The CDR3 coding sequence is TGTGCCAGCAGCCCCCGGCAGGACGGGTTGAACACTGAAGCTTTCTCT. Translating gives CASSPRQDGLNTEAFS.

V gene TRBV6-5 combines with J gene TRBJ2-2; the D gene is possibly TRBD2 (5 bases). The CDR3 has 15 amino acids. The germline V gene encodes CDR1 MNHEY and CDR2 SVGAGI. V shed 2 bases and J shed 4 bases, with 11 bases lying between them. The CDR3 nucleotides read TGTGCCAGCAGTTACGGGCGTGGAGGCACCGGGGAGCTGTTTTTT. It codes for CASSYGRGGTGELFF.

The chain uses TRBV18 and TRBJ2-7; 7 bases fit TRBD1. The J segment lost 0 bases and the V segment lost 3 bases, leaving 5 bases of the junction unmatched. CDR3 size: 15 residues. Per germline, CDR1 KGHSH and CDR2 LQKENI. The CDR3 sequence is CASSPGQVSSYEQYF. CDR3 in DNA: TGTGCCAGCTCACCCGGACAGGTTAGCTCCTACGAGCAGTACTTC.

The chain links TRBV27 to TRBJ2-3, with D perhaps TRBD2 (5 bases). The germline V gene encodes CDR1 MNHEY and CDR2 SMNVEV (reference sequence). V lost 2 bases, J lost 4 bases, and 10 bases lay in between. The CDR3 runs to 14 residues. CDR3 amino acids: CASSLTVGADTQYF. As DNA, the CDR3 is TGTGCCAGCAGTTTAACGGTGGGAGCAGATACGCAGTATTTT.

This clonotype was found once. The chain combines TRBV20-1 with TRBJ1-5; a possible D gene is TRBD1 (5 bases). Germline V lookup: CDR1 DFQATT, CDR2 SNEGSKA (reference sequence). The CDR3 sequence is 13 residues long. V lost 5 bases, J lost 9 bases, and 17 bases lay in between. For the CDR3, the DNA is TGCAGTGCTCCGACGGCAGGGATGGGGCCCCAGCATTTT. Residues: CSAPTAGMGPQHF.

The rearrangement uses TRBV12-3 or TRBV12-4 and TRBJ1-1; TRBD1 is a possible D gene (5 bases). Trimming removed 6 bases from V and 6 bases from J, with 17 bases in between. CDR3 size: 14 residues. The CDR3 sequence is CASSRGTSGPEAFF. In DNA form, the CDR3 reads TGTGCCAGCAGCCGCGGGACCTCCGGGCCTGAAGCTTTCTTT.

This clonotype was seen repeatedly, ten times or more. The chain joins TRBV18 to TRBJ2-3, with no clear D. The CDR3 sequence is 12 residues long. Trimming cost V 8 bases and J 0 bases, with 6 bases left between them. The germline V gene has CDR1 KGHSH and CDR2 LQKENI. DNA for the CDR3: TGTGCCAGCAGCCCTAGCACAGATACGCAGTATTTT. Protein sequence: CASSPSTDTQYF.

The CDR3 protein is CASSSSGGIETQYF. The CDR3, as DNA: TGTGCCAGCAGCTCCAGCGGGGGGATAGAGACCCAGTACTTC. The rearrangement joins TRBV13 to TRBJ2-5; 9 positions agree with TRBD2. The V gene end was trimmed by 4 bases and the J gene end by 4 bases; junction bases not matched to a gene: 4. This CDR3 spans 14 amino acids. Germline V gene sequence: CDR1 PRHDT, CDR2 FYEKMQ (reference sequence).

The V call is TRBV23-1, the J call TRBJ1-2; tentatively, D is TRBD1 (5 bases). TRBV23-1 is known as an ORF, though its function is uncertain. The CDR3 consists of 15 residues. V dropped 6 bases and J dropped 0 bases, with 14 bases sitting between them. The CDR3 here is CASSDSESPNYGYTF. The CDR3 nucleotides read TGCGCCAGCAGCGACAGCGAATCACCTAACTATGGCTACACCTTC.

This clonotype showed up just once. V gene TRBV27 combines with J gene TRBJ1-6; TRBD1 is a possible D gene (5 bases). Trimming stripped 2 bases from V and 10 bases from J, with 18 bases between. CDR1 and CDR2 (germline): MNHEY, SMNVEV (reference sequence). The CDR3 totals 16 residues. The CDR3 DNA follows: TGTGCCAGCAGTTTAATCATGGCGGGGGGAGGATCACCCCTCCACTTT. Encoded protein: CASSLIMAGGGSPLHF.

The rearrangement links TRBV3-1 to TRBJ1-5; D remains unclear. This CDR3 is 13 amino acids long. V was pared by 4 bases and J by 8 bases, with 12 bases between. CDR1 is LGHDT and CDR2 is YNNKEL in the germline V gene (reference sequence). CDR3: CASSRKIDKPQHF. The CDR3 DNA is TGTGCCAGCAGCCGGAAAATTGACAAGCCCCAGCATTTT.